The sequence of this T cell receptor beta chain was determined in a study of T cells expressing NK-cell markers. Study background: According to the study, TCR beta repertoires originated from sorted CD3+CD56+NKG2C+, CD3+CD56+NKG2C- and CD3+CD56-NKG2C+ T cells. Study-wide points: For about 6 donors, the dominant NKG2C+ clonotypes made up roughly 1.0-7.5% of their CD8+ T cells. A few donors showed these clonotypes also leading the CD3+CD56-NKG2C+ fraction.

Comments on this clonotype: Its antigen is still unknown.

The CDR3 runs 13 residues. CDR1 SGHVS and CDR2 FQNEAQ come from the germline V gene. As the method of synthesis, 5'RACE template switching with UMIs yielded TCR beta cDNA. TCRdb derives one entry per CDR3 protein from the 5' RACE reads, leaving out DNA. The table for this sample gives about 150,000 distinct CDR3 sequences. This TCR was sampled from a man aged 18-75 years in good health. The chain recombines TRBV7-8 with TRBJ2-7; TCRdb proposes TRBD1, but this gene call is untestable without DNA. Sequences were obtained from blood T cells: a sorted CD56 or NKG2C T cell subset, CD4+ or CD8+ T cells, or bulk PBMC T cells (not recorded which). CDR3 protein: CASSLGGANEQYF.